The 11 T cell receptor beta chains listed next were all sequenced from one sample in a study of blood T cell repertoires in COVID-19. Assay: immunoSEQ multiplex PCR; the TCRdb copy retains only in-frame clones and omits some. The table records 35,000 to 50,000 clones, roughly 89% of them present only once. Sequencing was carried out using peripheral blood. These receptors originate from a man aged 55 to 70 with active COVID-19.

This clone was counted a single time. J is TRBJ1-2 and V is TRBV7-2; 7 bases align to TRBD1. Per the germline V gene, CDR1 is SGHTA and CDR2 is FQGNSA. This CDR3 has 18 residues. Trimming at V came to 4 bases and at J to 5 bases, leaving 19 bases not matched to a gene. CDR3 coding DNA: TGTGCCAGCAGCTCTCAAACCCCTCCGGGACAGAAGGGATATGGCTACACCTTC. Translating gives CASSSQTPPGQKGYGYTF.

The rearrangement uses TRBV18 and TRBJ1-1, with D unresolved. V lost 3 bases to trimming and J lost 0 bases, with 5 bases between them. This CDR3 has 13 amino acids. Per germline, CDR1 KGHSH and CDR2 LQKENI. The CDR3 sequence: CASSPPVNTEAFF. The CDR3 DNA reads as TGTGCCAGCTCACCCCCAGTGAACACTGAAGCTTTCTTT.

The table lists this clone with a few counts. The V and J genes are TRBV6-2 or TRBV6-3 and TRBJ1-2; 9 nucleotides match TRBD1. Germline V gene lookup returns CDR1 MNHEY and CDR2 SVGEGT. After removal of 4 bases from V and 6 bases from J, the junction contained 9 bases not matched to a gene. The CDR3 spans 15 residues. The CDR3 nucleotides are TGTGCCAGCAGTTCCCGACAGGGGGTTATCCATGGCTACACCTTC. Translation gives CASSSRQGVIHGYTF.

This rearrangement joins TRBV5-4 to TRBJ1-2; 7 bases are shared with TRBD1. Per the germline V gene, CDR1 is SGHNT and CDR2 is YYREEE (reference sequence). CDR3 length: 15 residues. With V trimmed by 5 bases and J by 0 bases, 7 bases remained unmatched. The CDR3 reads CASRSGTAANYGYTF. CDR3 in DNA: TGTGCCAGCAGATCCGGGACAGCAGCTAACTATGGCTACACCTTC.

The V call is TRBV5-1, the J call TRBJ2-5; TRBD1 aligns across 8 bases. Looked up from germline, CDR1 is SGHRS and CDR2 is YFSETQ. The CDR3 has 13 amino acids. V shed 4 bases, J shed 4 bases, and the junction held 3 bases outside the gene matches. Written as DNA, the CDR3 is TGCGCCAGCAGCGCAGACAGGGGAGAGACCCAGTACTTC. Its protein product is CASSADRGETQYF.

There are a few counts of this clone. The chain links TRBV10-1 to TRBJ1-1; 8 bases match TRBD1. V lost 3 bases, J lost 0 bases, and 3 bases stayed unmatched. The CDR3 runs to 15 residues. CDR1 and CDR2 (germline): WNHNN, SYGVQD (reference sequence). The CDR3 sequence is CASSEGTGMNTEAFF. The CDR3 DNA follows: TGCGCCAGCAGTGAAGGGACAGGAATGAACACTGAAGCTTTCTTT.

The gene calls are TRBV19 and TRBJ1-2; 10 bases are a match to TRBD1. CDR3 length: 13 residues. The V segment lost 5 bases and the J segment 7 bases; nucleotides outside the gene matches: 4. Germline lookup yields CDR1 LNHDA and CDR2 SQIVND (reference sequence). Written as DNA, the CDR3 is TGTGCCAGTAGTCCGGGACAGGGGATTGGCTACACCTTC. The encoded protein is CASSPGQGIGYTF.

The CDR3 spells CASSELANTGELFF. The CDR3 DNA follows: TGTGCCAGCAGCGAACTAGCGAACACCGGGGAGCTGTTTTTT. This chain links TRBV7-3 with TRBJ2-2; D possibly corresponds to TRBD2 (5 bases). This CDR3 has 14 residues. Germline-derived CDR1 and CDR2 are SGHTA and FQGTGA. The V and J ends lost 5 bases and 0 bases respectively, with 7 bases between them.

The CDR3 protein is CASSRTVAKNIQYF. As DNA, the CDR3 is TGTGCCAGCTCACGGACAGTGGCCAAAAACATTCAGTACTTC. The chain is built from TRBV18 and TRBJ2-4, with D maybe TRBD1 (6 bases). Germline V gene data show CDR1 as KGHSH and CDR2 as LQKENI. This CDR3 is built from 14 residues. Trimming stripped 4 bases from V and 1 base from J, with 8 bases between.

The chain links TRBV6-5 to TRBJ2-7, with TRBD1 matching 10 bases. With 11 bases clipped from V and 3 bases from J, the junction kept 4 bases outside the gene matches. Germline V gene sequence: CDR1 MNHEY, CDR2 SVGAGI. CDR3 length: 12 amino acids. The CDR3 is CAVGQGGYEQYF. The CDR3 nucleotides read TGTGCCGTTGGACAGGGGGGCTACGAGCAGTACTTC.

The chain is built from TRBV3-1 (or the pseudogene TRBV3-2) and TRBJ2-1; 8 bases are a match to TRBD2. This CDR3 comprises 17 residues. CDR1 LGHDT and CDR2 YNNKEL come from the germline V gene (reference sequence). Losses at the gene ends were 1 base for V and 1 base for J; bases not matched to a gene: 6. The DNA for the CDR3 is TGTGCCAGCAGCCAAGGACTAGCGAGGGGGTCCTACAATGAGCAGTTCTTC. Translation gives CASSQGLARGSYNEQFF.